The 5 T cell receptor beta chains listed next were all sequenced from one sample in a study of cytomegalovirus exposure and HLA in healthy donors. Use of 60 Vbeta and 13 Jbeta primers characterized the PCR. Profiled with immunoSEQ multiplex PCR; TCRdb holds only in-frame clones, not every one. The sample consists of roughly 240,000 clones, more than 70% of them appearing once. The source material was PBMCs. The receptors originated from a boy aged 5-17 years in good health and CMV-seronegative.

The chain uses TRBV10-3 and TRBJ2-5; D is perhaps TRBD1 (7 bases). Trimming pared 2 bases from V and 5 bases from J, leaving 12 bases between. The CDR3 runs to 14 residues. CDR1 is ENHRY and CDR2 is SYGVKD in the germline V gene. As DNA, the CDR3 is TGTGCCATCAGTGAGGTCAGGGGGGATGAGACCCAGTACTTC. As protein: CAISEVRGDETQYF.

The rearrangement uses TRBV11-2 and TRBJ2-5; 11 bases line up with TRBD1. CDR1 and CDR2 (germline): SGHAT, FQNNGV. With 5 bases clipped from V and 4 bases from J, the junction kept 9 bases outside the gene matches. The CDR3 has 16 residues. This CDR3 is CASSSRDRGGRETQYF. In DNA form, the CDR3 reads TGTGCCAGCAGCAGCAGGGACAGGGGGGGACGAGAGACCCAGTACTTC. The whole variable domain, remainder taken from reference TRBV11-2 and TRBJ2-5, is EAGVAQSPRYKIIEKRQSVAFWCNPISGHATLYWYQQILGQGPKLLIQFQNNGVVDDSQLPKDRFSAERLKGVDSTLKIQPAKLEDSAVYLCASSSRDRGGRETQYFGPGTRLLVL.

The chain employs TRBV18 and TRBJ1-2; TRBD1 matches at 9 bases. The J segment lost 6 bases and the V segment lost 3 bases, leaving 8 bases of the junction unmatched. This CDR3 is 15 amino acids long. Germline V gives CDR1 KGHSH, CDR2 LQKENI. The DNA of the CDR3 is TGTGCCAGCTCACCTCGGGGACAGGGCATCCATGGCTACACCTTC. Its translation is CASSPRGQGIHGYTF. The complete variable domain, with remaining parts taken from reference TRBV18 and TRBJ1-2, reads NAGVMQNPRHLVRRRGQEARLRCSPMKGHSHVYWYRQLPEEGLKFMVYLQKENIIDESGMPKERFSAEFPKEGPSILRIQQVVRGDSAAYFCASSPRGQGIHGYTFGSGTRLTVV.

The chain carries TRBV10-3 and TRBJ2-2; D gene unclear. Between the trimmed V and J ends, which lost 2 bases and 2 bases, there was a span of 9 bases. The CDR3 is 15 amino acids. Germline V gene data show CDR1 as ENHRY and CDR2 as SYGVKD. The CDR3 protein is CAISEMSVNTGELFF. The CDR3 bases are TGTGCCATCAGTGAGATGAGCGTTAACACCGGGGAGCTGTTTTTT.

The rearrangement uses TRBV15 and TRBJ1-1, with D tentatively TRBD1 (5 bases). CDR1 is LNHNV, CDR2 YYDKDF, per germline (reference sequence). The CDR3 runs to 15 residues. V was pared by 0 bases and J by 4 bases, with 12 bases between. The CDR3 reads CATSRERWGGTEAFF. The CDR3 coding sequence is TGTGCCACCAGCAGAGAGAGATGGGGCGGCACTGAAGCTTTCTTT.